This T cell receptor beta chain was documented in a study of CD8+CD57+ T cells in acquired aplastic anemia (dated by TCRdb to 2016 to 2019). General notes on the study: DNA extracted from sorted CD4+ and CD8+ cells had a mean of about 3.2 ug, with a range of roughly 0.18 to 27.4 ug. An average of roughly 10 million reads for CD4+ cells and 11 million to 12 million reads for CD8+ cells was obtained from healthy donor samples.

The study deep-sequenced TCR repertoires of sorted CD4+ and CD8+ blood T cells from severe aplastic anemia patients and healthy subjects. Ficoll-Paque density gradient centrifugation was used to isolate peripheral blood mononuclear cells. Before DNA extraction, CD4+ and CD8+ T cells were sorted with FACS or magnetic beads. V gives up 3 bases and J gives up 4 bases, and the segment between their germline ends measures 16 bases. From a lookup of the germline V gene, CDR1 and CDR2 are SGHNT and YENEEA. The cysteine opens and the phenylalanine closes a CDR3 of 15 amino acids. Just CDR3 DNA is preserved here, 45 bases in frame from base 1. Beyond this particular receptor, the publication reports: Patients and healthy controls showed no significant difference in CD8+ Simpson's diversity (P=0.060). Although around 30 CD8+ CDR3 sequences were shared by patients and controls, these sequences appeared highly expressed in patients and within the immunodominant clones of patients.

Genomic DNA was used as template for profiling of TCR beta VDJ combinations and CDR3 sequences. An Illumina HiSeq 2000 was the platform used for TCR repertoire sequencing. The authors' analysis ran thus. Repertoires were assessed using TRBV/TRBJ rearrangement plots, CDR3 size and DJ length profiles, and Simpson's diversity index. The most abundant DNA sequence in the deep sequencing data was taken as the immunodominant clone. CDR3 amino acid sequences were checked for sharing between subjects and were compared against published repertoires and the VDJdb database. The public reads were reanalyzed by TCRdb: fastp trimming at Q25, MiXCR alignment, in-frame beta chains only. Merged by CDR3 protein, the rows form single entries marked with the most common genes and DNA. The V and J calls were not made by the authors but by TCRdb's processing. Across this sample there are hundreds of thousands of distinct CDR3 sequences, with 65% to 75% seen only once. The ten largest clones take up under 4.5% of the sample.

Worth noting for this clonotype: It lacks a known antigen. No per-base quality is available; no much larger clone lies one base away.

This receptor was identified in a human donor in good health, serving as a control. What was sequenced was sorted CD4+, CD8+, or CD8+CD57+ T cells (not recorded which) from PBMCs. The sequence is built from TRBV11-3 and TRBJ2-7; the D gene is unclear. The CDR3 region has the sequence CASSFSARTVYEQYF. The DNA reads TGTGCCAGCAGCTTCTCGGCACGCACTGTATACGAGCAGTACTTC.